One and the same sample provided the 26 T cell receptor beta chains below, sequenced in a study of cytomegalovirus exposure and HLA in healthy donors. PCR involved 60 Vbeta and 13 Jbeta primers. Produced via immunoSEQ multiplex PCR; TCRdb's table is partial and in-frame only. The data contain about 130,000 clones, about 81% of them singletons. The material sequenced was PBMCs. These receptors were taken from a woman younger than 45 in good health and CMV-seronegative.

In this sample, this clone turned up once. J is TRBJ2-5 and V is TRBV10-3, with D possibly matching TRBD2 (6 bases). CDR1 ENHRY and CDR2 SYGVKD come from the germline V gene. CDR3 length: 10 residues. CDR3 sequence: CAGGEETQYF. Here the CDR3 DNA reads TGTGCGGGAGGAGAAGAGACCCAGTACTTC.

This clone has only one observation. The chain recombines TRBV30 with TRBJ2-5; no definite D call. The germline V and J ends were trimmed by 3 bases and 2 bases, with 4 bases remaining between them. CDR1 and CDR2 from the germline V gene are GTSNPN and SVGIG (reference sequence). The CDR3 runs to 11 residues. In DNA form, the CDR3 reads TGTGCCTGGAGCTTTCAAGAGACCCAGTACTTC. This gives the protein CAWSFQETQYF.

The CDR3 loop is CASSAEGQGGGYTF. The CDR3 coding sequence is TGTGCCAGCAGTGCGGAGGGACAGGGAGGCGGCTACACCTTC. The rearrangement joins TRBV2 to TRBJ1-2; TRBD1 matches at 9 bases. After removal of 4 bases from V and 8 bases from J, the junction contained 8 bases not matched to a gene. The CDR3 spans 14 residues. Germline values: CDR1 SNHLY, CDR2 FYNNEI.

CDR3 region: CASSPTGGWNTEAFF. As DNA, the CDR3 is TGTGCCAGTAGTCCTACAGGGGGCTGGAACACTGAAGCTTTCTTT. This chain uses TRBV19 with TRBJ1-1, with TRBD1 identical over 9 bases. This CDR3 contains 15 residues. Germline V CDR1 and CDR2: LNHDA, SQIVND (reference sequence). The V segment lost 5 bases and the J segment 1 base; nucleotides outside the gene matches: 5.

This sequence joins TRBV11-3 and TRBJ2-1; TRBD2 matches at 8 bases. This CDR3 has 14 residues. Per the germline V gene, CDR1 is SGHNT and CDR2 is YENEEA. Trimming cost V 6 bases and J 1 base; bases outside gene matches: 2. DNA of the CDR3: TGTGCCAGCAGGATAGCGGGGTCCTACAATGAGCAGTTCTTC. Residues: CASRIAGSYNEQFF.

The rearrangement uses TRBV7-3 and TRBJ2-1; TRBD2 aligns across 10 bases. Trimming took 5 bases from V and 7 from J; bases not matched to a gene: 5. Looked up from germline, CDR1 is SGHTA and CDR2 is FQGTGA. CDR3 size: 14 residues. CDR3 sequence reads: CASSPGTSVNEQFF. The CDR3 coding sequence is TGTGCCAGCAGCCCGGGGACTAGCGTTAATGAGCAGTTCTTC.

The chain is built from TRBV7-6 and TRBJ2-7; 10 nucleotides align to TRBD1. CDR3 length equals 16 residues. CDR1 is SGHVS and CDR2 is FNYEAQ in the germline V gene. V dropped 5 bases and J dropped 2; count of bases not matched to a gene: 9. The CDR3 region is CASSATGGTGAYEQYF. CDR3 in DNA: TGTGCCAGCAGCGCCACCGGGGGGACAGGGGCCTACGAGCAGTACTTC.

The chain is built from TRBV9 and TRBJ1-5, with 8 bases identical to TRBD1. The CDR3 sequence is 14 residues long. The V gene end was trimmed by 4 bases and the J gene end by 6 bases; junction bases not matched to a gene: 6. CDR1 SGDLS and CDR2 YYNGEE come from the germline V gene. The CDR3 sequence is CASSQQGGGQPQHF. DNA of the CDR3: TGTGCCAGCAGCCAACAGGGGGGAGGTCAGCCCCAGCATTTT. The complete variable domain, with remaining parts taken from reference TRBV9 and TRBJ1-5, reads DSGVTQTPKHLITATGQRVTLRCSPRSGDLSVYWYQQSLDQGLQFLIQYYNGEERAKGNILERFSAQQFPDLHSELNLSSLELGDSALYFCASSQQGGGQPQHFGDGTRLSIL.

This chain uses TRBV5-4 with TRBJ2-2; D remains ambiguous. V gave up 4 bases and J gave up 4 bases, with 5 bases separating them. The CDR3 sequence is 12 residues long. Germline CDR1 is SGHNT and CDR2 is YYREEE (reference sequence). For the CDR3, the DNA is TGTGCCAGCAGCCCGTCCACCGGGGAGCTGTTTTTT. It yields the protein CASSPSTGELFF.

This clone was seen just once. The chain joins TRBV6-5 to TRBJ2-7; D remains ambiguous. Trimming removed 2 bases at V and 7 bases at J, with 12 bases between. The CDR3 is 13 amino acids. In germline, CDR1 is MNHEY, CDR2 SVGAGI. CDR3 nucleotides: TGTGCCAGCAGTTACGATGGTCGGCGGGAGCAGTACTTC. Translated: CASSYDGRREQYF.

The chain uses TRBV6-1 and TRBJ2-1; 10 nucleotides line up with TRBD2. With V trimmed by 7 bases and J by 4 bases, 7 bases remained unmatched. The CDR3 consists of 15 residues. Germline loops: CDR1 MNHNS, CDR2 SASEGT. Here the CDR3 reads CASITGTSVYNEQFF. CDR3 bases: TGTGCCAGCATTACCGGGACTAGCGTTTACAATGAGCAGTTCTTC.

The chain couples TRBV5-4 to TRBJ1-4, with a weak D call TRBD1 (6 bases). The CDR3 covers 16 residues. Germline V CDR1 and CDR2: SGHNT, YYREEE (reference sequence). The V and J ends lost 0 bases and 7 bases respectively, with 16 bases between them. CDR3 nucleotides: TGTGCCAGCAGCTTGGAGGGTGCAGGGGTGGGTGAAAAACTGTTTTTT. Protein product: CASSLEGAGVGEKLFF.

The V gene is TRBV2, the J gene TRBJ1-2; D remains ambiguous. The V end lost 0 bases, the J end lost 5 bases, and 13 bases lay between the germline ends. Germline-derived CDR1 and CDR2 are SNHLY and FYNNEI. The CDR3 extends over 15 amino acids. CDR3 region: CASSEARVGQYGYTF. The CDR3, as DNA: TGTGCCAGCAGTGAAGCGAGGGTAGGGCAATATGGCTACACCTTC. Variable domain in full (rest from reference TRBV2 and TRBJ1-2): EPEVTQTPSHQVTQMGQEVILRCVPISNHLYFYWYRQILGQKVEFLVSFYNNEISEKSEIFDDQFSVERPDGSNFTLKIRSTKLEDSAMYFCASSEARVGQYGYTFGSGTRLTVV.

This clone came up once. The V and J genes are TRBV29-1 and TRBJ2-7, with TRBD1 matching over 9 bases. The germline V gene has CDR1 SQVTM and CDR2 ANQGSEA. J gave up 4 bases and V 7 bases, and 8 bases lay outside the gene matches. This CDR3 comprises 13 residues. As DNA, the CDR3 is TGCAGCGCTGTTCGGACAGGGGTTTACGAGCAGTACTTC. Translating it yields CSAVRTGVYEQYF.

The chain has TRBV7-6 and TRBJ2-2; 9 nucleotides align to TRBD2. This CDR3 has 16 residues. With V trimmed by 8 bases and J by 8 bases, 15 bases remained unmatched. CDR1 and CDR2 (germline): SGHVS, FNYEAQ. CDR3 DNA: TGTGCCAGCGCAGAGGCGGGAGGGACGAACTTAGGGGAGCTGTTTTTT. Translation gives CASAEAGGTNLGELFF.

The V gene is TRBV7-3, the J gene TRBJ1-2; D is possibly TRBD1 (5 bases). Trimming cost V 3 bases and J 8 bases, with 13 bases left between them. The CDR3 runs 13 residues. CDR1 and CDR2 (germline): SGHTA, FQGTGA. The CDR3 region is CASSFDQGRGYTF. CDR3 DNA: TGTGCCAGCAGCTTCGACCAGGGTAGGGGCTACACCTTC.

The chain uses TRBV7-9 and TRBJ2-5; possibly TRBD2 for D (5 bases). The J call may be wrong; the DNA end is better matched by TRBJ2-7. The germline CDR1 and CDR2 sequences are SEHNR and FQNEAQ (reference sequence). This CDR3 spans 13 amino acids. The CDR3 reads CASTPSPSYEQYF. CDR3 DNA sequence: TGTGCCAGCACCCCTAGCCCCTCCTACGAGCAGTACTTC.

The V and J genes are TRBV11-3 and TRBJ2-5, with TRBD2 matching over 12 bases. Trimming cost V 1 base and J 1 base; bases outside gene matches: 1. The CDR3 totals 16 residues. The germline V gene has CDR1 SGHNT and CDR2 YENEEA. Here the CDR3 reads CASSLGTSGTQETQYF. The DNA of the CDR3 is TGTGCCAGCAGCTTAGGGACTAGCGGGACCCAAGAGACCCAGTACTTC.

The rearrangement joins TRBV5-1 to TRBJ1-3, with 8 nucleotides matching TRBD1. J lost 11 bases, V lost 2 bases, and 15 bases had no gene match. CDR3 length: 16 residues. Germline V lookup: CDR1 SGHRS, CDR2 YFSETQ. For the CDR3, the DNA is TGCGCCAGCAGCTTTCTACCGGGACAGGTCATAAGGCCCATATATTTT. It is translated as CASSFLPGQVIRPIYF.

A single count supports this clone. This chain joins TRBV27 and TRBJ1-1; tentatively, D is TRBD1 (5 bases). The V gene lost 1 base and the J gene lost 0 bases, with 9 bases spanning the gap. This CDR3 is built from 15 residues. CDR1 and CDR2 from the germline V gene are MNHEY and SMNVEV (reference sequence). CDR3 in amino acids: CASSLYRQLNTEAFF. CDR3 sequence (DNA): TGTGCCAGCAGTTTATATCGACAGCTGAACACTGAAGCTTTCTTT.

The V gene is TRBV30, the J gene TRBJ2-2; D is unresolved. The CDR3 sequence is 15 residues long. The germline CDR1 and CDR2 sequences are GTSNPN and SVGIG (reference sequence). V lost 0 bases and J lost 1, with 9 bases in between. CDR3 residues: CAWSVLSGNTGELFF. The CDR3 coding sequence is TGTGCCTGGAGTGTACTATCGGGGAACACCGGGGAGCTGTTTTTT. Supplemented by reference TRBV30 and TRBJ2-2, the full variable domain reads SQTIHQWPATLVQPVGSPLSLECTVEGTSNPNLYWYRQAAGRGLQLLFYSVGIGQISSEVPQNLSASRPQDRQFILSSKKLLLSDSGFYLCAWSVLSGNTGELFFGEGSRLTVL.

The V gene is TRBV6-5, the J gene TRBJ2-5, with TRBD2 identical over 8 bases. Germline assignment: CDR1 MNHEY and CDR2 SVGAGI. This CDR3 has 15 amino acids. J was trimmed by 6 bases and V by 8 bases; bases with no gene match: 14. The CDR3 DNA is TGTGCCAGCGCACCGCCTCGGGGGGGTGGAAAGACCCAGTACTTC. It codes for CASAPPRGGGKTQYF.

The V gene is TRBV4-1, the J gene TRBJ2-3; TRBD2 matches at 9 bases. The germline CDR1 and CDR2 sequences are MGHRA and YSYEKL. After removal of 1 base from V and 1 base from J, the junction contained 3 bases not matched to a gene. There are 16 residues in the CDR3. CDR3: CASSQVIAGGTDTQYF. The CDR3 DNA follows: TGCGCCAGCAGCCAAGTCATAGCGGGGGGCACAGATACGCAGTATTTT.

The genes are TRBV6-1 and TRBJ2-5, with no clear D. CDR1 is MNHNS, CDR2 SASEGT, per germline. This CDR3 region has 14 residues. The V end lost 4 bases, the J end lost 4 bases, and 13 bases lay between the germline ends. The CDR3 coding sequence is TGTGCCAGCAGTGGTAGCCTAAAGCGAGAGACCCAGTACTTC. Translating it yields CASSGSLKRETQYF.

The chain couples TRBV18 to TRBJ2-2, with 8 bases aligning to TRBD2. Unmatched junction bases numbered 9, after V lost 6 bases and J lost 0 bases. The CDR3 has 17 amino acids. Germline CDR1 KGHSH, CDR2 LQKENI. The CDR3 is CASSTTLAASNTGELFF. As DNA, the CDR3 is TGTGCCAGCTCTACCACACTAGCGGCCTCGAACACCGGGGAGCTGTTTTTT.

The rearrangement joins TRBV19 to TRBJ1-2, with TRBD1 identical over 8 bases. This CDR3 has 14 residues. Trimming removed 4 bases from V and 7 bases from J; junction bases left unmatched: 8. Germline CDR1 and CDR2: LNHDA and SQIVND (reference sequence). CDR3: CASSTRTGFGGYTF. The CDR3 DNA follows: TGTGCCAGTAGTACACGGACAGGGTTTGGTGGCTACACCTTC.